Following are 9 T cell receptor beta chains from one sample sequenced in a study of monozygotic twins with inflammatory bowel disease. TCRdb re-analyzed the 5' RACE reads; it lists each CDR3 protein once, without DNA. The table lists approximately 390,000 distinct CDR3 sequences. Sequenced: blood. These receptors all come from a human donor with ulcerative colitis or Crohn's disease, or a healthy co-twin of an affected twin (not recorded which).

The V and J genes are TRBV6-2 or TRBV6-3 and TRBJ1-1; TCRdb proposes TRBD1, but this gene call is untestable without DNA. Germline CDR1 MNHEY, CDR2 SVGEGT. The CDR3 is 13 residues long. The CDR3 sequence is CASLLRGGTEAFF.

J is TRBJ2-7 and V is TRBV3-1. The CDR3 totals 11 residues. Germline-derived CDR1 and CDR2 are LGHDT and YNNKEL (reference sequence). The CDR3 spells CASSQEAVLDF.

The CDR3 loop reads CASSFTALEQYF. J is TRBJ2-7 and V is TRBV12-3 or TRBV12-4. This CDR3 region has 12 residues.

The chain couples TRBV4-3 to TRBJ2-7; the D call from TCRdb, TRBD2, cannot be confirmed without DNA. From germline, CDR1 is LGHNA and CDR2 YSLEER. The CDR3 contains 16 residues. This CDR3 reads CASSQVTAGSAYEQYF.

The chain uses TRBV7-6 and TRBJ2-1; TCRdb picks TRBD1, but there is no DNA to check that call. CDR1 and CDR2 (germline): SGHVS, FNYEAQ. The length of the CDR3 is 13 residues. CDR3 region: CASSYKSGTAALF.

CDR3 sequence: CSASDAGAETQYF. This chain joins TRBV20-1 and TRBJ2-5; the D call of TRBD1 rests on TCRdb alone, since no DNA is present to check it. The germline V gene encodes CDR1 DFQATT and CDR2 SNEGSKA (reference sequence). The CDR3 is 13 residues long.

The chain carries TRBV27 and TRBJ2-7; TCRdb's D call, TRBD1, is unchecked because there is no DNA. The CDR3 sequence is 15 residues long. Germline CDR1 and CDR2: MNHEY and SMNVEV (reference sequence). The CDR3 loop reads CASSWGGRAAYEQYF.

The chain combines TRBV27 with TRBJ2-5. The CDR3 runs to 13 residues. Germline CDR1 MNHEY, CDR2 SMNVEV (reference sequence). CDR3 sequence: CASSGPYQETQYF.

The CDR3 reads CASSLGHRGYGYTF. The J gene is TRBJ1-2, the V gene TRBV7-8; the D call of TRBD1 rests on TCRdb alone, since no DNA is present to check it. The germline V gene has CDR1 SGHVS and CDR2 FQNEAQ. There are 14 residues in the CDR3.